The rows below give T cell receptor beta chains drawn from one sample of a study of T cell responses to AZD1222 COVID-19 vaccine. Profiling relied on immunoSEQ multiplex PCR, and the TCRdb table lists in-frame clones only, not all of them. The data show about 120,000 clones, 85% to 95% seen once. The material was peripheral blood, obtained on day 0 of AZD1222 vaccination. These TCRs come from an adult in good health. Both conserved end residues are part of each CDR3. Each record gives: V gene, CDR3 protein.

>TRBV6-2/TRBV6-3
CASSKSRGRNQPQHF
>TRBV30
CAWSVLGAGEKLFF
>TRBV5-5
CASSPLSQPETQYF
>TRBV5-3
CARSLVGGWDQPQHF
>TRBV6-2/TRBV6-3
CASSYGAGGHEQFF
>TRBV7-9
CASSLDSDGRRTDTQYF
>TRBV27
CASSLRGLADTDTQYF
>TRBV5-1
CASSSGLAGEETQYF
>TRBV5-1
CASSFQGDSYEQYF
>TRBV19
CASSPSSHRDKNTEAFF
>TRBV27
CASSFRTNTGELFF
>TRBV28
CASSLRRGKAFF
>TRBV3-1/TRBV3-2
CASSQRPDIYNEQFF
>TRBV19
CASSTPGLIKQEQFF